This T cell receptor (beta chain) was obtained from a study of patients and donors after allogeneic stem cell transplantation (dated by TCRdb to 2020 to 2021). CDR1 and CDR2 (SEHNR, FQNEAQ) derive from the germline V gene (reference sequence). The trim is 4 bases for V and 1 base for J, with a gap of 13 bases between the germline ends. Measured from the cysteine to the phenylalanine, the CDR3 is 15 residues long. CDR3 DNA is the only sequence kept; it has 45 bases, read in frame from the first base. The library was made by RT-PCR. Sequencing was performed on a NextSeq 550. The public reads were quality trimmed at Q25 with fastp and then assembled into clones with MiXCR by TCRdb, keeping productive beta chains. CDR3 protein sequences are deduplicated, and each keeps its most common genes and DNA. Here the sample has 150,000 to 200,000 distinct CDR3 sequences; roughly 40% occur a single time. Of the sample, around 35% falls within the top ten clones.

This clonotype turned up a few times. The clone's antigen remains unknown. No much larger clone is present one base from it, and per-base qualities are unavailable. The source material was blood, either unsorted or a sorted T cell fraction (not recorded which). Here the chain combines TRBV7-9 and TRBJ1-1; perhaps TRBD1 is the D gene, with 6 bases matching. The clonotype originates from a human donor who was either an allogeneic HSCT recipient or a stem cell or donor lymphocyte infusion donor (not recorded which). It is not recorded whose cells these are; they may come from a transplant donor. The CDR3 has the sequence CASSSRRDKNTEAFF. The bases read TGTGCCAGCAGCTCCCGCCGGGACAAGAACACTGAAGCTTTCTTT. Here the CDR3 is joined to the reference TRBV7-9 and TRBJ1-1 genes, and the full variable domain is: DTGVSQNPRHKITKRGQNVTFRCDPISEHNRLYWYRQTLGQGPEFLTYFQNEAQLEKSRLLSDRFSAERPKGSFSTLEIQRTEQGDSAMYLCASSSRRDKNTEAFFGQGTRLTVV.